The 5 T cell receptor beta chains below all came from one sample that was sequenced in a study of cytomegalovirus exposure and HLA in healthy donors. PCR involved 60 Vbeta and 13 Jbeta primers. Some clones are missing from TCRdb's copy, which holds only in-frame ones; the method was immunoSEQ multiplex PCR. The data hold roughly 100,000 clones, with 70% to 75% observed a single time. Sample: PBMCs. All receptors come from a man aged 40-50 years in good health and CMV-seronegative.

This CDR3 is CASSLRSLMNTEAFF. As DNA, the CDR3 is TGTGCCAGCAGTTTACGGTCCCTTATGAACACTGAAGCTTTCTTT. V gene TRBV2 combines with J gene TRBJ1-1; D gene ambiguous. V lost 5 bases and J lost 0, with 13 bases in between. In germline, CDR1 is SNHLY, CDR2 FYNNEI. The CDR3 totals 15 residues.

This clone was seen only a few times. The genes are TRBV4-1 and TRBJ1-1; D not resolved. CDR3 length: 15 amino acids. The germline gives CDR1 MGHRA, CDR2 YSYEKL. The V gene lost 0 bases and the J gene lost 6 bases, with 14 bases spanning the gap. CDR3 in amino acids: CASSQDQRKVAEAFF. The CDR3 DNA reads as TGCGCCAGCAGCCAAGACCAGCGTAAAGTCGCTGAAGCTTTCTTT.

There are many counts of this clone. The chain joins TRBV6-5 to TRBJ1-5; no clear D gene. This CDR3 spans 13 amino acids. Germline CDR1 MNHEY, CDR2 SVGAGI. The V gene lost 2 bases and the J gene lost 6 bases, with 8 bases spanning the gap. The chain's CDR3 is CASSYGYSQPQHF. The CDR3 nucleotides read TGTGCCAGCAGTTACGGTTACTCTCAGCCCCAGCATTTT.

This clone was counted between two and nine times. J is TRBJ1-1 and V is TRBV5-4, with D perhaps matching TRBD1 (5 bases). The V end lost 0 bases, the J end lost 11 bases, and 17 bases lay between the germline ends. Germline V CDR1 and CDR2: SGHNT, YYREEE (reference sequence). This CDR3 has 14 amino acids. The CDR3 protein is CASSLDAAEGRAFF. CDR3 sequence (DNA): TGTGCCAGCAGCTTGGATGCGGCCGAGGGGAGGGCTTTCTTT. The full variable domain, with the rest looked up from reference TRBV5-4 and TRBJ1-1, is ETGVTQSPTHLIKTRGQQVTLRCSSQSGHNTVSWYQQALGQGPQFIFQYYREEENGRGNFPPRFSGLQFPNYSSELNVNALELDDSALYLCASSLDAAEGRAFFGQGTRLTVV.

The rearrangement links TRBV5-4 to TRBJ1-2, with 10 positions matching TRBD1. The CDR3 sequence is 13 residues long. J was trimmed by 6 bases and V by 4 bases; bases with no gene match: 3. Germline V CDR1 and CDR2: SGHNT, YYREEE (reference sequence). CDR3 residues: CASSPDRGHGYTF. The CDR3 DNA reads TGTGCCAGCAGCCCTGACAGGGGGCATGGCTACACCTTC.